A selection of T cell receptor beta chains follows, all from one sample in a study of control samples from healthy donors and cancer patients. The assay was immunoSEQ multiplex PCR, and TCRdb's table has in-frame clones only and misses some. The sample yields 95,000 to 100,000 clones, around 82% seen once. The material sequenced was blood. Receptors originate from a man between 60 and 70 years old in good health. Both conserved end residues are part of each CDR3. The order of the fields is V gene, D gene, J gene, clone size, CDR3 DNA, CDR3 protein. D genes are given only for firm matches. Rows may omit the clone size; those that give it use once, few, many or a size class.

v_call: TRBV9; d_call: TRBD2; j_call: TRBJ2-3; clone_size: NA; cdr3_nt: TGTGCCAGCAGCGTGGGGACTAGCGGAGATACGCAGTATTTT; cdr3_aa: CASSVGTSGDTQYF
v_call: TRBV29-1; d_call: NA; j_call: TRBJ2-1; clone_size: NA; cdr3_nt: TGCAGCGTTGAAGACGTAGCGGCTCCGCTCTACAATGAGCAGTTCTTC; cdr3_aa: CSVEDVAAPLYNEQFF
v_call: TRBV5-6; d_call: NA; j_call: TRBJ2-3; clone_size: NA; cdr3_nt: TGTGCCAGCAGCTACCTAGGCCCCACAGATACGCAGTATTTT; cdr3_aa: CASSYLGPTDTQYF
v_call: TRBV24-1; d_call: TRBD1; j_call: TRBJ1-3; clone_size: NA; cdr3_nt: TGTGCCACCAGTGATTTGGGACAGGGGAACTTTACCTCTGGAAACACCATATATTTT; cdr3_aa: CATSDLGQGNFTSGNTIYF
v_call: TRBV12-3/TRBV12-4; d_call: NA; j_call: TRBJ2-7; clone_size: NA; cdr3_nt: TGTGCCAGCAGTTTAGCGCGGGACAGACAATTC; cdr3_aa: CASSLARDRQF
v_call: TRBV7-8; d_call: NA; j_call: TRBJ2-2; clone_size: NA; cdr3_nt: TGTGCCAGCAGCCTGAGGACCGGGGAGCTGTTTTTT; cdr3_aa: CASSLRTGELFF
v_call: TRBV4-1; d_call: NA; j_call: TRBJ2-2; clone_size: NA; cdr3_nt: TGCGCCAGCAGCCAGAGGGGTGGCAACACCGGGGAGCTGTTTTTT; cdr3_aa: CASSQRGGNTGELFF
v_call: TRBV7-8; d_call: NA; j_call: TRBJ2-1; clone_size: NA; cdr3_nt: TGTGCCAGCAGCTACCCCCGTGGGGGTGGGGGTCATCGGAATGAGCAGTTCTTC; cdr3_aa: CASSYPRGGGGHRNEQFF
v_call: TRBV4-1; d_call: TRBD1; j_call: TRBJ1-1; clone_size: NA; cdr3_nt: TGCGCCAGCAGTTTCAACGACAGGGTGGGGACTGAAGCTTTCTTT; cdr3_aa: CASSFNDRVGTEAFF
v_call: TRBV11-2; d_call: TRBD1; j_call: TRBJ1-2; clone_size: NA; cdr3_nt: TGTGCCAGCAGCCCCGGGACAGCCTATGGCTACACCTTC; cdr3_aa: CASSPGTAYGYTF
v_call: TRBV19; d_call: NA; j_call: TRBJ2-1; clone_size: NA; cdr3_nt: TGTGCCAGTAGTTGGGCTAGCAGCTACAATGAGCAGTTCTTC; cdr3_aa: CASSWASSYNEQFF
v_call: TRBV6-5; d_call: TRBD1; j_call: TRBJ2-7; clone_size: few; cdr3_nt: TGTGCCAGCAGTTACTCGATAACAGGGGGCGCCGAGCAGTACTTC; cdr3_aa: CASSYSITGGAEQYF
v_call: TRBV10-1; d_call: NA; j_call: TRBJ2-7; clone_size: NA; cdr3_nt: TGCGCCAGCAGTGATCCGGACTCGGGCTACGAGCAGTACTTC; cdr3_aa: CASSDPDSGYEQYF
v_call: TRBV24-1; d_call: TRBD2; j_call: TRBJ2-7; clone_size: NA; cdr3_nt: TGTGCCACCAGTGATCCGGGACTAGGATCTAACGAGCAGTACTTC; cdr3_aa: CATSDPGLGSNEQYF
v_call: TRBV2; d_call: NA; j_call: TRBJ1-2; clone_size: NA; cdr3_nt: TGTGCCAGCAAGGAAGAATGGGACAAGCGCTACACCTTC; cdr3_aa: CASKEEWDKRYTF
v_call: TRBV10-1; d_call: TRBD2; j_call: TRBJ2-7; clone_size: NA; cdr3_nt: TGCGCCAGCAGTGAGGGGACTAGCGAGGGGCAGTACTTC; cdr3_aa: CASSEGTSEGQYF
v_call: TRBV4-1; d_call: NA; j_call: TRBJ2-1; clone_size: NA; cdr3_nt: TGCGCCAGCAGCCAAGCCCTCGGGGGTTTGCTCTCCTACAATGAGCAGTTCTTC; cdr3_aa: CASSQALGGLLSYNEQFF
v_call: TRBV4-2; d_call: NA; j_call: TRBJ1-1; clone_size: NA; cdr3_nt: TGTGCCAGCAGCCACCCCCAGGGACTTAACACTGAAGCTTTCTTT; cdr3_aa: CASSHPQGLNTEAFF
v_call: TRBV3-1/TRBV3-2; d_call: NA; j_call: TRBJ2-5; clone_size: NA; cdr3_nt: TGTGCCAGCAGCCCCTCTAGAAGACAAGAGACCCAGTACTTC; cdr3_aa: CASSPSRRQETQYF
v_call: TRBV25-1; d_call: TRBD2; j_call: TRBJ2-7; clone_size: once; cdr3_nt: TGTGCCAGCAAAGGGGAGACTAGCGGGGACTTCTACGAGCAGTACTTC; cdr3_aa: CASKGETSGDFYEQYF
v_call: TRBV7-9; d_call: NA; j_call: TRBJ1-6; clone_size: NA; cdr3_nt: TGTGCCAGCAGCTTAGGCGGGGCCGGTAATTCACCCCTCCACTTT; cdr3_aa: CASSLGGAGNSPLHF
v_call: TRBV27; d_call: NA; j_call: TRBJ2-1; clone_size: NA; cdr3_nt: TGTGCCAGCAGTTCCATAGACCTTCCCGGGTACAATGAGCAGTTCTTC; cdr3_aa: CASSSIDLPGYNEQFF
v_call: TRBV6-5; d_call: NA; j_call: TRBJ2-3; clone_size: NA; cdr3_nt: TGTGCCAGCAGTCCTACGGGGAGCACAGATACGCAGTATTTT; cdr3_aa: CASSPTGSTDTQYF
v_call: TRBV27; d_call: NA; j_call: TRBJ1-1; clone_size: NA; cdr3_nt: TGTGCCAGCAGTTTGGGCAGTCTGACTGAAGCTTTCTTT; cdr3_aa: CASSLGSLTEAFF
v_call: TRBV13; d_call: TRBD2; j_call: TRBJ2-1; clone_size: NA; cdr3_nt: TGTGCCAGCAGCTGGGGACTAGCGGGGGACTCCTACAATGAGCAGTTCTTC; cdr3_aa: CASSWGLAGDSYNEQFF
v_call: TRBV7-8; d_call: TRBD2; j_call: TRBJ2-7; clone_size: NA; cdr3_nt: TGTGCCAGCAGCTTAGTAGGCGGGAGCAGGACCTACGAGCAGTACTTC; cdr3_aa: CASSLVGGSRTYEQYF
v_call: TRBV30; d_call: NA; j_call: TRBJ1-4; clone_size: NA; cdr3_nt: TGTGCCTGGAGTGTAGGCGAAAAACTGTTTTTT; cdr3_aa: CAWSVGEKLFF
v_call: TRBV18; d_call: NA; j_call: TRBJ2-6; clone_size: NA; cdr3_nt: TGTGCCAGCTCACCAGGGAGGGACACGAGCTCTGGGGCCAACGTCCTGACTTTC; cdr3_aa: CASSPGRDTSSGANVLTF
v_call: TRBV14; d_call: TRBD2; j_call: TRBJ2-1; clone_size: NA; cdr3_nt: TGTGCCAGCAGGAATTCCGGGACTAGCGGGAGAGGTGAGCAGTTCTTC; cdr3_aa: CASRNSGTSGRGEQFF
v_call: TRBV9; d_call: TRBD2; j_call: TRBJ2-3; clone_size: NA; cdr3_nt: TGTGCCAGCAGCGTAGGACTAGCGGGGACAGATACGCAGTATTTT; cdr3_aa: CASSVGLAGTDTQYF
v_call: TRBV15; d_call: NA; j_call: TRBJ2-1; clone_size: NA; cdr3_nt: TGTGCCACCAGCAGACCGGGACTCGCCCTCTACAATGAGCAGTTCTTC; cdr3_aa: CATSRPGLALYNEQFF
v_call: TRBV11-2; d_call: TRBD2; j_call: TRBJ2-7; clone_size: few; cdr3_nt: TGTGCCAGCAGCTTACGGGGCTCGGGCGGGAGTATCTTCTACGAGCAGTACTTC; cdr3_aa: CASSLRGSGGSIFYEQYF
v_call: TRBV6-2/TRBV6-3; d_call: NA; j_call: TRBJ1-2; clone_size: NA; cdr3_nt: TGTGCCAGCAGTAGACAGTATGGCTACACCTTC; cdr3_aa: CASSRQYGYTF
v_call: TRBV9; d_call: NA; j_call: TRBJ2-1; clone_size: NA; cdr3_nt: TGTGCCAGCAGCGTAGGGGATAGCTCCTACAATGAGCAGTTCTTC; cdr3_aa: CASSVGDSSYNEQFF
v_call: TRBV9; d_call: TRBD2; j_call: TRBJ2-5; clone_size: NA; cdr3_nt: TGTGCCAGCAGCGCACCGGGACTAGCGGACCAAGAGACCCAGTACTTC; cdr3_aa: CASSAPGLADQETQYF
v_call: TRBV20-1; d_call: NA; j_call: TRBJ1-2; clone_size: NA; cdr3_nt: TGCAGTGCTAGTCTCAGCCGCGCCTCTAACTATGGCTACACCTTC; cdr3_aa: CSASLSRASNYGYTF
v_call: TRBV19; d_call: NA; j_call: TRBJ2-2; clone_size: NA; cdr3_nt: TGTGCCAGTAGTATGCTAGGGGCCCTGGGGAACACCGGGGAGCTGTTTTTT; cdr3_aa: CASSMLGALGNTGELFF
v_call: TRBV7-3; d_call: NA; j_call: TRBJ1-2; clone_size: NA; cdr3_nt: TGTGCCAGCAGCTTAAGCGGGGGCCGAGCTAACTATGGCTACACCTTC; cdr3_aa: CASSLSGGRANYGYTF
v_call: TRBV6-5; d_call: NA; j_call: TRBJ1-5; clone_size: NA; cdr3_nt: TGTGCCAGCAGTTACTCCAGGGCTCAGCCCCAGCATTTT; cdr3_aa: CASSYSRAQPQHF
v_call: TRBV30; d_call: NA; j_call: TRBJ1-2; clone_size: NA; cdr3_nt: TGTGCCTGGAGTGAGGGAGTTGGCTACACCTTC; cdr3_aa: CAWSEGVGYTF
v_call: TRBV19; d_call: NA; j_call: TRBJ1-5; clone_size: NA; cdr3_nt: TGTGCCAGTACCGACCTGACATACCACTATAGCAATCAGCCCCAGCATTTT; cdr3_aa: CASTDLTYHYSNQPQHF
v_call: TRBV27; d_call: NA; j_call: TRBJ1-3; clone_size: once; cdr3_nt: TGTGCCAGCAGGGGAAACAGCGTTTCGGGAAACACCATATATTTT; cdr3_aa: CASRGNSVSGNTIYF
v_call: TRBV30; d_call: NA; j_call: TRBJ1-6; clone_size: NA; cdr3_nt: TGTGCCTGGAACAGGGACTATAATTCACCCCTCCACTTT; cdr3_aa: CAWNRDYNSPLHF
v_call: TRBV2; d_call: TRBD1; j_call: TRBJ1-5; clone_size: NA; cdr3_nt: TGTGCCAGCGGGGGACAGGTCCAGCATTTT; cdr3_aa: CASGGQVQHF
v_call: TRBV6-2/TRBV6-3; d_call: NA; j_call: TRBJ2-6; clone_size: NA; cdr3_nt: TGTGCCAGCAGTTACAACGCGGGTTCTGGGGCCAACGTCCTGACTTTC; cdr3_aa: CASSYNAGSGANVLTF
v_call: TRBV20-1; d_call: NA; j_call: TRBJ2-7; clone_size: NA; cdr3_nt: TGCAGTGCTAGTTGCGGGCAATCCTACGAGCAGTACTTC; cdr3_aa: CSASCGQSYEQYF
v_call: TRBV6-5; d_call: NA; j_call: TRBJ2-1; clone_size: NA; cdr3_nt: TGTGCCAGCAGTAACGACTATTTCCCCTACAATGAGCAGTTCTTC; cdr3_aa: CASSNDYFPYNEQFF
v_call: TRBV5-1; d_call: TRBD2; j_call: TRBJ2-1; clone_size: NA; cdr3_nt: TGCGCCAGCAGCACTATAGCGGGAGAGGCCAATGAGCAGTTCTTC; cdr3_aa: CASSTIAGEANEQFF
v_call: TRBV7-6; d_call: NA; j_call: TRBJ2-1; clone_size: NA; cdr3_nt: TGTGCCAGCAGCCCCCCTACGGGGGGCGCCAATGAGCAGTTCTTC; cdr3_aa: CASSPPTGGANEQFF
v_call: TRBV7-8; d_call: NA; j_call: TRBJ2-1; clone_size: once; cdr3_nt: TGTGCCAGCAGCCGCGCCCAGGGGATTATTTCCTACAATGAGCAGTTCTTC; cdr3_aa: CASSRAQGIISYNEQFF